The clone carrying this T cell receptor (beta chain) appeared many times. Template material for amplifying TCR beta CDR3 regions consisted of RNA transcripts. The HTBI primer set served for first-round RT-PCR of the TCR CDR3. MiXCR was run by TCRdb on the multiplex PCR reads, yielding one entry per CDR3 protein. In the table there are fewer than 900,000 distinct CDR3 sequences, 15% to 20% of which are singletons. The J segment lost 5 bases and the V segment lost 2 bases, leaving 3 bases of the junction unmatched. The V gene's germline CDR1 is MNHEY and CDR2 SMNVEV (reference sequence). The CDR3 runs to 15 residues. This entry comes from a study of T cells in Graves' hyperthyroidism and ophthalmopathy. Study at large: At the time of initial diagnosis and before any treatment, peripheral blood was collected.

The specimen was blood. The chain has TRBV27 and TRBJ1-1; 12 nucleotides line up with TRBD1. This clonotype originated in a man younger than 30 with Graves' hyperthyroidism. The CDR3 DNA is TGTGCCAGCAGTTTAAGGGACAGGGGGCGAACTGAAGCTTTCTTT. Protein: CASSLRDRGRTEAFF.